Listed here is a single T cell receptor (beta chain). Its antigen is not known. Constant-region reverse primers amplified full-length variable regions, followed by semi-nested Nested Universal Primer A PCR. TCRdb processed the 5' RACE reads anew with MiXCR; each CDR3 protein has one entry. Here the sample spans tens of thousands of distinct CDR3 sequences, approximately 25% being singletons. Germline V gives CDR1 DFQATT, CDR2 SNEGSKA (reference sequence). The CDR3 length is 12 residues. V shed 4 bases and J shed 1 base, with 7 bases lying between them. Naive CD4+ T cells were purified with Tregs depleted by CD25. Broader study findings: Larger-cohort validation covered only one TCR beta V-J rearrangement.

The sequence was collected from a female donor with breast cancer. Sequencing used tumor-infiltrating naive CD4+ T cells sorted from the breast tumor. Stated subset: naive CD4+ T cells, CD4+CD45RA+CD25-. V is TRBV20-1 and J is TRBJ1-1; the D gene is possibly TRBD1 (5 bases). The CDR3 coding sequence is TGCAGTGCTATCAGGGAGAACACTGAAGCTTTCTTT. It encodes CSAIRENTEAFF.